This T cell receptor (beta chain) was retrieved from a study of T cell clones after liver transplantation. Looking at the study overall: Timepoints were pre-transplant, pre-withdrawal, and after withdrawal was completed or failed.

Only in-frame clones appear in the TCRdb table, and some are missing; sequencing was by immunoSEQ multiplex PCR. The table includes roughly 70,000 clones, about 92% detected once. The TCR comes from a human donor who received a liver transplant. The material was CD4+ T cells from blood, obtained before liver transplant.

CDR3 region: CASSHGSMGLAGAGPDEQYF. The DNA of the CDR3 is TGTGCCAGCAGCCACGGGTCGATGGGGCTAGCGGGAGCCGGGCCGGACGAGCAGTACTTC. The chain carries TRBV7-6 and TRBJ2-7; 10 bases are a match to TRBD2. The CDR3 loop spans 20 amino acids. The ends lost 5 bases at V and 5 bases at J; junction bases unmatched: 24. Germline V CDR1 and CDR2: SGHVS, FNYEAQ. Variable domain in full (rest from reference TRBV7-6 and TRBJ2-7): GAGVSQSPRYKVTKRGQDVALRCDPISGHVSLYWYRQALGQGPEFLTYFNYEAQQDKSGLPNDRFSAERPEGSISTLTIQRTEQRDSAMYRCASSHGSMGLAGAGPDEQYFGPGTRLTVT.